The source of this TCR beta chain is a study of blood T cell repertoires in COVID-19. In the study overall: Researchers got acute and convalescent COVID-19 samples from the United States, Italy and Spain. PBMCs, B-cell-depleted T cells, or T cells were the source of the cDNA or gDNA that made up the material.

In this sample, this clone turned up a few times. In the study's own analysis: Nucleated cell counts were estimated from reference gene primer amplification. Sequencing used immunoSEQ multiplex PCR; TCRdb keeps in-frame clones, though not all of them. Clone size and the V and J calls come from that table; the DNA yielded D and trimming. This repertoire shows some 120,000 clones, about 80% found once; its top ten account for approximately 10%. The V segment lost 4 bases and the J segment 5 bases; nucleotides outside the gene matches: 2. Germline V gene lookup returns CDR1 SNHLY and CDR2 FYNNEI. The CDR3 sequence is 14 residues long.

V gene TRBV2 combines with J gene TRBJ1-2; 12 positions agree with TRBD1. This clonotype originated in a human donor in a cohort sampled during active COVID-19. Sequences were obtained from peripheral blood. CDR3 nucleotide sequence: TGTGCCAGCAGTGGGGACAGGGGGCTTTATGGCTACACCTTC. Translated, it gives CASSGDRGLYGYTF.